These 28 T cell receptor beta chains originate from one sample sequenced in a study of radiotherapy plus CTLA-4 blockade in lung cancer. Profiled with immunoSEQ multiplex PCR; TCRdb holds only in-frame clones, not every one. The table includes more than 75,000 clones, more than 70% detected once. Sequencing used peripheral blood, obtained from a patient treated with radiotherapy plus ipilimumab. These receptors all come from a human donor with non-small cell lung cancer that progressed on radiotherapy plus ipilimumab.

The chain joins TRBV27 to TRBJ2-2; perhaps TRBD2 as D (5 bases). The germline V and J ends were trimmed by 6 bases and 7 bases, with 15 bases remaining between them. The germline CDR1 and CDR2 sequences are MNHEY and SMNVEV (reference sequence). The CDR3 covers 14 residues. CDR3 in DNA: TGTGCCAGCAGGTTCAAGACCGAGGGCGGGGAGCTGTTTTTT. Protein sequence: CASRFKTEGGELFF.

The rearrangement links TRBV4-3 to TRBJ1-1; no definite D call. V was trimmed by 0 bases and J by 0 bases, leaving 11 bases between them. Germline CDR1 is LGHNA and CDR2 is YSLEER. CDR3 size: 16 residues. For the CDR3, the DNA is TGCGCCAGCAGCCAAGATATCCAGGAATTGAACACTGAAGCTTTCTTT. Translated: CASSQDIQELNTEAFF.

The genes are TRBV7-2 and TRBJ1-3; no clear D gene. The CDR3 totals 12 residues. With 5 bases removed from V and 5 bases from J, the gap between germline ends came to 7 bases. CDR1 is SGHTA and CDR2 is FQGNSA in the germline V gene. In nucleotides, the CDR3 is TGTGCCAGCAGCATCCAGCGAAACACCATATATTTT. Protein product: CASSIQRNTIYF.

This clone appeared a few times. The genes are TRBV2 and TRBJ2-3; D is perhaps TRBD1 or TRBD2 (5 bases each). CDR1 is SNHLY, CDR2 FYNNEI, per germline. This CDR3 comprises 15 residues. Between the trimmed V and J ends, which lost 4 bases and 3 bases, there was a span of 14 bases. CDR3 protein: CASSGDGIGTDTQYF. CDR3 coding DNA: TGTGCCAGCAGTGGGGACGGGATTGGGACAGATACGCAGTATTTT.

The rearrangement uses TRBV2 and TRBJ2-3; TRBD2 might be the D (5 bases). The CDR3 extends over 13 amino acids. From germline, CDR1 is SNHLY and CDR2 FYNNEI. V was cut by 4 bases and J by 5 bases, with 10 bases left in between. The CDR3 sequence: CASSGAAGDTQYF. For the CDR3, the DNA is TGTGCCAGCAGTGGGGCGGCGGGAGATACGCAGTATTTT.

The chain has TRBV7-2 and TRBJ2-7; 7 bases are shared with TRBD2. Per germline, CDR1 SGHTA and CDR2 FQGNSA. V dropped 3 bases and J dropped 1; count of bases not matched to a gene: 6. This CDR3 has 15 residues. CDR3 nucleotides: TGTGCCAGCAGCTTCAGGGCTAGCGGTTCCTACGAGCAGTACTTC. It translates to CASSFRASGSYEQYF.

V and J are TRBV27 and TRBJ1-3; TRBD1 is a possible D gene (6 bases). Per the germline V gene, CDR1 is MNHEY and CDR2 is SMNVEV (reference sequence). The CDR3 contains 15 residues. Trimming stripped 3 bases from V and 2 bases from J, with 11 bases between. CDR3 loop: CASSLRGAPGNTIYF. DNA of the CDR3: TGTGCCAGCAGTTTGCGGGGGGCGCCTGGAAACACCATATATTTT.

This chain links TRBV5-5 with TRBJ2-2, with D perhaps matching TRBD2 (5 bases). This CDR3 is built from 18 residues. The germline CDR1 and CDR2 sequences are SGHKS and YYEKEE (reference sequence). Trimming stripped 1 base from V and 1 base from J, with 17 bases between. CDR3 nucleotides: TGTGCCAGCAGCTTGCGGTCCCAGGACTCTTTGAACACCGGGGAGCTGTTTTTT. Its protein product is CASSLRSQDSLNTGELFF.

The chain couples TRBV18 to TRBJ1-6, with 8 bases that match TRBD1. The trim removed 3 bases at V and 10 bases at J, leaving 14 bases unmatched. The CDR3 loop spans 17 amino acids. Germline CDR1 is KGHSH and CDR2 is LQKENI. The CDR3 spells CASSPSPPGQGSSPLHF. As DNA, the CDR3 is TGTGCCAGCTCACCTTCACCCCCAGGACAGGGAAGCTCACCCCTCCACTTT. Looking up the rest from reference TRBV18 and TRBJ1-6 gives the full variable domain: NAGVMQNPRHLVRRRGQEARLRCSPMKGHSHVYWYRQLPEEGLKFMVYLQKENIIDESGMPKERFSAEFPKEGPSILRIQQVVRGDSAAYFCASSPSPPGQGSSPLHFGNGTRLTVT.

The chain links TRBV4-1 to TRBJ2-3, with 7 nucleotides matching TRBD2. The CDR3 sequence is 17 residues long. Trimming took 0 bases from V and 4 from J; bases not matched to a gene: 10. Per germline, CDR1 MGHRA and CDR2 YSYEKL. The CDR3 loop is CASSQDLSGGRADTQYF. In DNA form, the CDR3 reads TGCGCCAGCAGCCAAGATTTGTCGGGGGGTAGGGCAGATACGCAGTATTTT.

The chain combines TRBV28 with TRBJ1-1; unclear D gene. The V and J ends lost 5 bases and 0 bases respectively, with 4 bases between them. This CDR3 region has 12 residues. CDR1 and CDR2 (germline): MDHEN, SYDVKM. The CDR3 DNA is TGTGCCAGCAGTCAGGTGAACACTGAAGCTTTCTTT. Its translation: CASSQVNTEAFF.

The chain has TRBV4-1 and TRBJ2-1; D not resolved. Germline CDR1 and CDR2: MGHRA and YSYEKL. CDR3 length: 16 amino acids. Between the trimmed V and J ends, which lost 3 bases and 5 bases, there was a span of 17 bases. The CDR3 coding sequence is TGCGCCAGCAGCCATGAAAACCGAGGATTCCACAATGAGCAGTTCTTC. This translates into CASSHENRGFHNEQFF.

In its sample, this clone was seen a few times. J is TRBJ1-1 and V is TRBV9, with 9 bases fitting TRBD1. Germline-derived CDR1 and CDR2 are SGDLS and YYNGEE. V was pared by 5 bases and J by 1 base, with 9 bases of the junction left unmatched. This CDR3 is built from 16 residues. CDR3 sequence (DNA): TGTGCCAGCAGTCCCCGGACAGGGGCGTCGAACACTGAAGCTTTCTTT. Translated, it gives CASSPRTGASNTEAFF.

This chain joins TRBV27 and TRBJ1-1, with TRBD1 as a possible D gene (5 bases). Germline loops: CDR1 MNHEY, CDR2 SMNVEV (reference sequence). The V end was cut by 5 bases, the J end by 6 bases, with 13 bases between. The CDR3 sequence is 13 residues long. The CDR3 DNA reads TGTGCCAGCAGTCCCGTCCGGGGGGCTGAAGCTTTCTTT. It codes for CASSPVRGAEAFF.

This rearrangement joins TRBV7-9 to TRBJ2-2; D is ambiguous. V shed 1 base and J shed 7 bases, with 10 bases lying between them. In germline, CDR1 is SEHNR, CDR2 FQNEAQ (reference sequence). This CDR3 is 14 amino acids long. The CDR3 loop reads CASSLVSGGGELFF. Written as DNA, the CDR3 is TGTGCCAGCAGCTTAGTGTCCGGTGGCGGGGAGCTGTTTTTT.

This chain joins TRBV28 and TRBJ2-6; maybe TRBD2 (6 bases). The CDR3 extends over 16 amino acids. V was pared by 0 bases and J by 4 bases, with 10 bases between. Germline CDR1 reads MDHEN; CDR2 reads SYDVKM. DNA for the CDR3: TGTGCCAGCAGTTTATGGGGGGACTCCGGGGCCAACGTCCTGACTTTC. As protein: CASSLWGDSGANVLTF.

The gene calls are TRBV11-2 and TRBJ2-7, with TRBD2 matching 7 bases. The CDR3 length is 14 residues. V was clipped by 2 bases and J by 4 bases; unmatched bases: 5. Germline V gives CDR1 SGHAT, CDR2 FQNNGV. The CDR3 DNA follows: TGTGCCAGCAGCTTATCCGGGGGGACGTACGAGCAGTACTTC. Protein: CASSLSGGTYEQYF.

This chain uses TRBV6-5 with TRBJ2-1, with 14 bases aligning to TRBD2. Germline CDR1 MNHEY, CDR2 SVGAGI. The trim removed 4 bases at V and 8 bases at J, leaving 7 bases unmatched. The CDR3 has 16 amino acids. CDR3 region: CASSSTGLAGVDEQFF. As DNA, the CDR3 is TGTGCCAGCAGTTCCACGGGACTAGCGGGAGTGGATGAGCAGTTCTTC.

The genes are TRBV7-2 and TRBJ2-7, with 11 bases aligning to TRBD1. Germline V gene sequence: CDR1 SGHTA, CDR2 FQGNSA. The CDR3 length is 16 residues. J gave up 5 bases and V 1 base, and 7 bases lay outside the gene matches. CDR3 coding DNA: TGTGCCAGCAGCTTAGGGTTGGGACAGGGGGTCGACGAGCAGTACTTC. It encodes CASSLGLGQGVDEQYF.

The V gene is TRBV4-3, the J gene TRBJ2-7, with unresolved D. The CDR3 covers 14 residues. The V end was cut by 0 bases, the J end by 9 bases, with 15 bases between. Germline V gene data show CDR1 as LGHNA and CDR2 as YSLEER. The CDR3 bases are TGCGCCAGCAGCCAAGATCGGGTGGGGTTTGGGCAGTACTTC. As protein: CASSQDRVGFGQYF.

The J gene is TRBJ1-1, the V gene TRBV6-5, with D possibly being TRBD1 (6 bases). V gave up 6 bases and J gave up 5 bases, with 13 bases separating them. Germline CDR1 reads MNHEY; CDR2 reads SVGAGI. The CDR3 loop spans 13 amino acids. CDR3 in DNA: TGTGCCAGCAGCGCAGGGGCGTTTACTGAAGCTTTCTTT. As protein: CASSAGAFTEAFF.

This clone was observed once. The rearrangement uses TRBV6-5 and TRBJ2-2, with D possibly TRBD1 on 6 matching bases. Germline loops: CDR1 MNHEY, CDR2 SVGAGI. The CDR3 loop spans 14 amino acids. The V and J ends lost 8 bases and 6 bases respectively, with 16 bases between them. CDR3 sequence: CASHRAGFAGELFF. CDR3 sequence (DNA): TGTGCCAGCCACAGGGCAGGGTTCGCCGGGGAGCTGTTTTTT.

The genes are TRBV18 and TRBJ2-5; 7 bases match TRBD1. The CDR3 totals 17 residues. Trimming removed 0 bases from V and 4 bases from J; junction bases left unmatched: 11. Germline loops: CDR1 KGHSH, CDR2 LQKENI. In DNA form, the CDR3 reads TGTGCCAGCTCACCACCAGGGACCGGGACAGTAGTAGAGACCCAGTACTTC. This sequence encodes CASSPPGTGTVVETQYF.

This chain uses TRBV5-4 with TRBJ2-7, with 14 bases matching TRBD2. Germline V gives CDR1 SGHNT, CDR2 YYREEE (reference sequence). This CDR3 has 14 residues. V shed 5 bases, J shed 6 bases, and the junction held 4 bases outside the gene matches. The CDR3 nucleotides read TGTGCCAGCAGTCAGGGACTAGCGGGAGTCGAGCAGTACTTC. This sequence encodes CASSQGLAGVEQYF. The whole variable domain, remainder taken from reference TRBV5-4 and TRBJ2-7, is ETGVTQSPTHLIKTRGQQVTLRCSSQSGHNTVSWYQQALGQGPQFIFQYYREEENGRGNFPPRFSGLQFPNYSSELNVNALELDDSALYLCASSQGLAGVEQYFGPGTRLTVT.

The chain joins TRBV11-3 to TRBJ2-5, with TRBD1 matching over 7 bases. V dropped 5 bases and J dropped 7; count of bases not matched to a gene: 7. The CDR3 is 13 residues long. Germline CDR1 reads SGHNT; CDR2 reads YENEEA. CDR3 bases: TGTGCCAGCAGCAGGGACAGAGCATCGACCCAGTACTTC. Its protein is CASSRDRASTQYF.

The V gene is TRBV7-3, the J gene TRBJ2-3; no firm D call. The CDR3 is made up of 13 amino acids. Germline V lookup: CDR1 SGHTA, CDR2 FQGTGA. V lost 5 bases to trimming and J lost 5 bases, with 11 bases between them. CDR3 nucleotides: TGTGCCAGCAGCCTACATCCGGAAGATACGCAGTATTTT. This codes for CASSLHPEDTQYF. Full variable domain (remainder filled in from reference TRBV7-3 and TRBJ2-3): GAGVSQTPSNKVTEKGKYVELRCDPISGHTALYWYRQSLGQGPEFLIYFQGTGAADDSGLPNDRFFAVRPEGSVSTLKIQRTERGDSAVYLCASSLHPEDTQYFGPGTRLTVL.

V is TRBV11-2 and J is TRBJ1-5, with a weak D call TRBD1 (5 bases). This CDR3 contains 14 residues. Trimming took 2 bases from V and 5 from J, leaving 10 bases between them. The germline V gene encodes CDR1 SGHAT and CDR2 FQNNGV. The CDR3 loop is CASSLPGPDQPQHF. The CDR3 bases are TGTGCCAGCAGCTTACCAGGGCCCGATCAGCCCCAGCATTTT.

This chain uses TRBV10-3 with TRBJ1-2, with TRBD1 identical over 8 bases. The CDR3 is 16 residues long. From germline, CDR1 is ENHRY and CDR2 SYGVKD. Germline trimming cut 10 bases from V and 1 base from J; bases unmatched to any gene: 14. The CDR3 DNA reads as TGTGCCACCTCTAACTCCGGGACAGGCGATAACTATGGCTACACCTTC. Its protein is CATSNSGTGDNYGYTF.